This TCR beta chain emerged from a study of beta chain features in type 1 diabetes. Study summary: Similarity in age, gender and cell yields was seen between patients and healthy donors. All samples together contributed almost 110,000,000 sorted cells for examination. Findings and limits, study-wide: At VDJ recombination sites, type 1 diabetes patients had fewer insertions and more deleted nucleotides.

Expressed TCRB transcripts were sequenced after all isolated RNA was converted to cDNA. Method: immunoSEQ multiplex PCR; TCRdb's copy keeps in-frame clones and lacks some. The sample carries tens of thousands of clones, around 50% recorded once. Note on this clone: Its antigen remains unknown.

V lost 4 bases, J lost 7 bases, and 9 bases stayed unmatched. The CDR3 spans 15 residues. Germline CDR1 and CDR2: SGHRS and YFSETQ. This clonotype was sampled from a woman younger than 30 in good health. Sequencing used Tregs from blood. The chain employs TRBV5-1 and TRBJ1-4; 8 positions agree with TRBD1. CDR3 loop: CASSGTTGVGEKLFF. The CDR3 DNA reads TGCGCCAGCAGCGGAACGACAGGGGTGGGTGAAAAACTGTTTTTT.